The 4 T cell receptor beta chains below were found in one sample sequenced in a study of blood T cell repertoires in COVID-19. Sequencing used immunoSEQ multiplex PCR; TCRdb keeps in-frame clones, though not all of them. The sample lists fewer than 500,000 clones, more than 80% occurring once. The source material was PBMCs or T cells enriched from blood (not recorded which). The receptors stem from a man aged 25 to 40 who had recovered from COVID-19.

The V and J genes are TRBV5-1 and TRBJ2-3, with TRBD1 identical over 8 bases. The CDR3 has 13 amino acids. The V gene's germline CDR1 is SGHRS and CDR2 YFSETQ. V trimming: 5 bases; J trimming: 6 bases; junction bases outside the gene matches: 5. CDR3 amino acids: CASRLTGADTQYF. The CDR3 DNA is TGCGCCAGCAGGTTGACAGGGGCCGATACGCAGTATTTT.

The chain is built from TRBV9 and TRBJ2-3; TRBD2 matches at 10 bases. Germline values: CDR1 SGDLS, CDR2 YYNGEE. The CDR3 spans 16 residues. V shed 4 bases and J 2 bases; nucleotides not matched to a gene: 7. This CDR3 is CASSSRTSGPTDTQYF. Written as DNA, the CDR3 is TGTGCCAGCAGCTCCAGGACTAGCGGACCCACAGATACGCAGTATTTT. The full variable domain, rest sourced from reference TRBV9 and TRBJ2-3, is DSGVTQTPKHLITATGQRVTLRCSPRSGDLSVYWYQQSLDQGLQFLIQYYNGEERAKGNILERFSAQQFPDLHSELNLSSLELGDSALYFCASSSRTSGPTDTQYFGPGTRLTVL.

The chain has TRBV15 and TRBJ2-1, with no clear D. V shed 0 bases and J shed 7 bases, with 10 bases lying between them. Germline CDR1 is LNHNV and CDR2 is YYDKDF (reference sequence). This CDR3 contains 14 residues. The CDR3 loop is CATSREISGNEQFF. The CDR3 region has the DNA TGTGCCACCAGCAGAGAAATTTCAGGTAATGAGCAGTTCTTC.

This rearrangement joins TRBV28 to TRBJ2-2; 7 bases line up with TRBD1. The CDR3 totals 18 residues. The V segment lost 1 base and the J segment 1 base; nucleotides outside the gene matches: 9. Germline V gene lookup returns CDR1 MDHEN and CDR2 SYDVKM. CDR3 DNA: TGTGCCAGCAGTTTATCTCCGGGACAGCCCCTGAACACCGGGGAGCTGTTTTTT. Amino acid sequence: CASSLSPGQPLNTGELFF.